The table lists the clone carrying this TCR beta chain with a few counts. Each single cDNA molecule received a unique molecular identifier. Each CDR3 protein gets one entry after TCRdb re-called the 5' RACE reads with MiXCR. The sample yields roughly 25,000 distinct CDR3 sequences, roughly 4% seen once. This sample was included in a study of early T cells in non-severe SARS-CoV-2 infection. Trimming pared 6 bases from V and 6 bases from J, leaving 15 bases between. Looked up from germline, CDR1 is DFQATT and CDR2 is SNEGSKA (reference sequence). The CDR3 totals 12 residues. Source material: whole blood. The source is an adult who was a healthcare worker with PCR-confirmed SARS-CoV-2 infection or an uninfected control (not recorded which). The chain employs TRBV20-1 and TRBJ2-7; D is tentatively TRBD1 or TRBD2 (6 bases each). This CDR3 is CSAVGGLTEQYF. DNA of the CDR3: TGCAGTGCAGTAGGGGGGTTGACCGAGCAGTACTTC.